These T cell receptor beta chains were read from a single sample in a study of T cells after somatic rescue of genetic block. TCRdb keeps only in-frame clones here, not all; method: immunoSEQ multiplex PCR. The sample consists of roughly 67,000 clones, around 90% of them appearing once. Source material: peripheral blood mononuclear cells (PBMCs). The receptors were sampled from a man aged 40-55 years. The CDR3 runs from the conserved cysteine through the conserved F or W. A D gene is named only where the DNA matches it firmly. Size values are once, few and many counts, or a class for expanded clones, and some rows have none.

d_gene: -; abundance: -; v_gene: TRBV19; j_gene: TRBJ2-5; CDR3nt: TGTGCCAGTAGTACGACGATCTTGCTTGAGACCCAGTACTTC; CDR3aa: CASSTTILLETQYF
d_gene: -; abundance: once; v_gene: TRBV6-1; j_gene: TRBJ1-1; CDR3nt: TGTGCCAGCAGTGAAATCGACGAGAACACTGAAGCTTTCTTT; CDR3aa: CASSEIDENTEAFF
d_gene: -; abundance: -; v_gene: TRBV13; j_gene: TRBJ1-2; CDR3nt: TGTGCCAGCAGCTTAGGACACCGGAACGTCTATGGCTACACCTTC; CDR3aa: CASSLGHRNVYGYTF
d_gene: -; abundance: -; v_gene: TRBV6-1; j_gene: TRBJ2-1; CDR3nt: TGTGCCAGCAGTGATGTGGCTCGGGAAGCCTACAATGAGCAGTTCTTC; CDR3aa: CASSDVAREAYNEQFF
d_gene: TRBD1; abundance: -; v_gene: TRBV2; j_gene: TRBJ1-3; CDR3nt: TGTGCCAGCAGTGTAGAGGGGGCCCCTGGAAACACCATATATTTT; CDR3aa: CASSVEGAPGNTIYF
d_gene: TRBD2; abundance: -; v_gene: TRBV6-5; j_gene: TRBJ2-2; CDR3nt: TGTGCCAGCAGTTGGGAGGGAACCGGGGAGCTGTTTTTT; CDR3aa: CASSWEGTGELFF
d_gene: -; abundance: -; v_gene: TRBV13; j_gene: TRBJ1-1; CDR3nt: TGTGCCAGCAGCTTACAGGGGAACACTGAAGCTTTCTTT; CDR3aa: CASSLQGNTEAFF
d_gene: -; abundance: -; v_gene: TRBV28; j_gene: TRBJ1-2; CDR3nt: TGTGCCAGCAGTTTTTTAGGGTACGGTGGCTACACCTTC; CDR3aa: CASSFLGYGGYTF
d_gene: TRBD2; abundance: -; v_gene: TRBV28; j_gene: TRBJ2-2; CDR3nt: TGTGCCAGCAGTTTAACGTTCCTCGGACTAGCGGCCAGGACCGGGGAGCTGTTTTTT; CDR3aa: CASSLTFLGLAARTGELFF
d_gene: -; abundance: once; v_gene: TRBV7-3; j_gene: TRBJ2-6; CDR3nt: TGTGCCAGCAGCTTTTCAGGGGCTGGGGCCAACGTCCTGACTTTC; CDR3aa: CASSFSGAGANVLTF
d_gene: -; abundance: -; v_gene: TRBV7-2; j_gene: TRBJ2-1; CDR3nt: TGTGCCAGCAGCCCACCGGGGCTCATCCTTGGCGGTGAGCAGTTCTTC; CDR3aa: CASSPPGLILGGEQFF
d_gene: -; abundance: medium-sized; v_gene: TRBV30; j_gene: TRBJ1-1; CDR3nt: TGTGCCTGGAGTGTAATGGGGTCAGTTGAAGCTTTCTTT; CDR3aa: CAWSVMGSVEAFF
d_gene: -; abundance: -; v_gene: TRBV30; j_gene: TRBJ2-5; CDR3nt: TGTGCCTGGAGGCTGGGGGCCCTAGAGACCCAGTACTTC; CDR3aa: CAWRLGALETQYF
d_gene: -; abundance: -; v_gene: TRBV7-2; j_gene: TRBJ2-1; CDR3nt: TGTGCCAGCAGCTCCCCCACGGGACTTCTTTCGGGTGAGCAGTTCTTC; CDR3aa: CASSSPTGLLSGEQFF
d_gene: TRBD2; abundance: -; v_gene: TRBV4-3; j_gene: TRBJ2-2; CDR3nt: TGCGCCAGCAGCCAAGAGGTTAGCGGGGAGAACACCGGGGAGCTGTTTTTT; CDR3aa: CASSQEVSGENTGELFF
d_gene: -; abundance: -; v_gene: TRBV12-5; j_gene: TRBJ2-2; CDR3nt: TGTGCTAGTGGTTTGTGGCCAGGGAACACCGGGGAGCTGTTTTTT; CDR3aa: CASGLWPGNTGELFF
d_gene: -; abundance: -; v_gene: TRBV7-8; j_gene: TRBJ2-2; CDR3nt: TGTGCCAGCAGTTGGACTGAAAACACCGGGGAGCTGTTTTTT; CDR3aa: CASSWTENTGELFF
d_gene: TRBD1; abundance: -; v_gene: TRBV5-1; j_gene: TRBJ2-5; CDR3nt: TGCGCCAGCAGCTTGGCCGGCAGGGGGCGCGGAGAGACCCAGTACTTC; CDR3aa: CASSLAGRGRGETQYF
d_gene: -; abundance: -; v_gene: TRBV27; j_gene: TRBJ2-7; CDR3nt: TGTGCCAGCAGTTGGATGGGATCCTACGAGCAGTACTTC; CDR3aa: CASSWMGSYEQYF
d_gene: -; abundance: -; v_gene: TRBV6-5; j_gene: TRBJ2-2; CDR3nt: TGTGCCAGCAGCCCTTCATTAGCGGCCACCGGGGAGCTGTTTTTT; CDR3aa: CASSPSLAATGELFF
d_gene: -; abundance: once; v_gene: TRBV7-2; j_gene: TRBJ2-5; CDR3nt: TGTGCCAGCAGCTTCGATGGCGGGGAGACCCAGTACTTC; CDR3aa: CASSFDGGETQYF
d_gene: TRBD1; abundance: -; v_gene: TRBV5-5; j_gene: TRBJ1-1; CDR3nt: TGTGCCAGCAGCTTGAGGACAGGGTCGATGAACACTGAAGCTTTCTTT; CDR3aa: CASSLRTGSMNTEAFF
d_gene: -; abundance: -; v_gene: TRBV6-1; j_gene: TRBJ1-4; CDR3nt: TGTGCCAGCAGTGAAGGCGGGACAACTAATGAAAAACTGTTTTTT; CDR3aa: CASSEGGTTNEKLFF
d_gene: TRBD1; abundance: -; v_gene: TRBV25-1; j_gene: TRBJ1-2; CDR3nt: TGTGCCAGCAGTGAATTTGGCAGGGGGAGTGGTGGCTACACCTTC; CDR3aa: CASSEFGRGSGGYTF
d_gene: TRBD2; abundance: -; v_gene: TRBV7-2; j_gene: TRBJ2-1; CDR3nt: TGTGCCAGCAGCAAGCGGGAGGGCTCCTACAATGAGCAGTTCTTC; CDR3aa: CASSKREGSYNEQFF
d_gene: -; abundance: -; v_gene: TRBV4-1; j_gene: TRBJ2-2; CDR3nt: TGCGCCAGCAGCCAAGATCCCGGGCTCACCGGGGAGCTGTTTTTT; CDR3aa: CASSQDPGLTGELFF
d_gene: -; abundance: -; v_gene: TRBV4-1; j_gene: TRBJ2-1; CDR3nt: TGCGCCAGCAGCCAAGAAGGGGGGGGTGTTTTGGGCTCCCATGAGCAGTTCTTC; CDR3aa: CASSQEGGGVLGSHEQFF